These 11 T cell receptor beta chains came from one sample sequenced in a study of blood T cell repertoires in COVID-19. Data came from immunoSEQ multiplex PCR; TCRdb stores just in-frame clones and leaves some out. This sample has some 99,000 clones; around 82% occur once, and the top ten carry around 4%. Sequenced material: peripheral blood. These receptors all stem from a human donor in a cohort sampled during active or convalescent COVID-19.

CDR3 sequence reads: CASSLRTGRNEKLFF. CDR3 coding DNA: TGTGCCAGCAGTTTACGGACAGGGCGTAATGAAAAACTGTTTTTT. This rearrangement joins TRBV28 to TRBJ1-4; 8 nucleotides agree with TRBD1. Germline CDR1 and CDR2: MDHEN and SYDVKM. V gave up 2 bases and J gave up 4 bases; unmatched junction bases: 3. This CDR3 comprises 15 residues.

The genes are TRBV27 and TRBJ2-5; tentative D call: TRBD1 (7 bases). Germline-derived CDR1 and CDR2 are MNHEY and SMNVEV (reference sequence). The V end lost 5 bases, the J end lost 5 bases, and 15 bases lay between the germline ends. This CDR3 is 14 amino acids long. CDR3 in amino acids: CASSPGGFEETQYF. CDR3 nucleotide sequence: TGTGCCAGCAGTCCAGGGGGGTTTGAGGAGACCCAGTACTTC.

This chain links TRBV11-2 with TRBJ1-6, with TRBD1 identical over 7 bases. Germline V gene lookup returns CDR1 SGHAT and CDR2 FQNNGV. The CDR3 runs to 15 residues. V was clipped by 5 bases and J by 3 bases; unmatched bases: 4. The CDR3 protein is CASSPTGYYNSPLHF. Written as DNA, the CDR3 is TGTGCCAGCAGCCCGACAGGGTACTATAATTCACCCCTCCACTTT.

J is TRBJ2-2 and V is TRBV11-3; 8 bases fit TRBD1. This CDR3 region has 14 residues. Germline V CDR1 and CDR2: SGHNT, YENEEA. After removal of 5 bases from V and 6 bases from J, the junction contained 5 bases not matched to a gene. This chain's CDR3 is CASSPRTGSGELFF. CDR3 nucleotides: TGTGCCAGCAGCCCTAGGACAGGGTCCGGGGAGCTGTTTTTT.

The chain combines TRBV7-8 with TRBJ2-5, with D possibly being TRBD1 (6 bases). The CDR3 contains 14 residues. V was cut by 3 bases and J by 5 bases, with 13 bases left in between. Germline V gene sequence: CDR1 SGHVS, CDR2 FQNEAQ. DNA of the CDR3: TGTGCCAGCAGCTTTGCACAGGGTGGTGAGACCCAGTACTTC. The encoded protein is CASSFAQGGETQYF.

This chain joins TRBV10-3 and TRBJ2-7; the D gene is possibly TRBD2 (6 bases). The CDR3 covers 15 residues. Trimming removed 5 bases from V and 2 bases from J, with 16 bases in between. Germline CDR1 ENHRY, CDR2 SYGVKD. The DNA of the CDR3 is TGTGCCATCAGTCCGGAACCGGGCGGGACCTACGAGCAGTACTTC. This gives the protein CAISPEPGGTYEQYF.

This chain uses TRBV27 with TRBJ1-5; D is unresolved. Germline values: CDR1 MNHEY, CDR2 SMNVEV (reference sequence). V was cut by 1 base and J by 4 bases, with 11 bases left in between. The CDR3 contains 15 residues. CDR3 nucleotide sequence: TGTGCCAGCAGTTTATTATGGTCAGGTAATCAGCCCCAGCATTTT. This translates into CASSLLWSGNQPQHF.

The chain couples TRBV29-1 to TRBJ2-7, with unresolved D. Germline V gene sequence: CDR1 SQVTM, CDR2 ANQGSEA. V gave up 4 bases and J gave up 6 bases, with 19 bases separating them. The CDR3 runs to 14 residues. The CDR3 loop reads CSVVELFRPGEQYF. CDR3 bases: TGCAGCGTTGTAGAACTCTTCCGCCCAGGCGAGCAGTACTTC.

The V call is TRBV27, the J call TRBJ2-1; unclear D gene. This CDR3 has 14 residues. Trimming stripped 0 bases from V and 2 bases from J, with 5 bases between. Germline CDR1 and CDR2: MNHEY and SMNVEV (reference sequence). The CDR3 here is CASSLSAAYNEQFF. CDR3 coding DNA: TGTGCCAGCAGTTTATCGGCAGCCTACAATGAGCAGTTCTTC.

The chain is built from TRBV7-2 and TRBJ1-3; 10 bases are a match to TRBD1. The length of the CDR3 is 15 residues. Germline V gene lookup returns CDR1 SGHTA and CDR2 FQGNSA. Germline trimming cut 3 bases from V and 4 bases from J; bases unmatched to any gene: 3. The CDR3 nucleotides are TGTGCCAGCAGCTTCGACAGGGGGCCCGGAAACACCATATATTTT. This codes for CASSFDRGPGNTIYF.

The J gene is TRBJ1-5, the V gene TRBV7-2; 11 bases fit TRBD1. CDR1 is SGHTA, CDR2 FQGNSA, per germline. The CDR3 contains 16 residues. V was pared by 6 bases and J by 7 bases, with 11 bases of the junction left unmatched. CDR3 protein: CASRAPGTGGGQPQHF. CDR3 DNA: TGTGCCAGCAGGGCGCCCGGGACAGGGGGTGGCCAGCCCCAGCATTTT.